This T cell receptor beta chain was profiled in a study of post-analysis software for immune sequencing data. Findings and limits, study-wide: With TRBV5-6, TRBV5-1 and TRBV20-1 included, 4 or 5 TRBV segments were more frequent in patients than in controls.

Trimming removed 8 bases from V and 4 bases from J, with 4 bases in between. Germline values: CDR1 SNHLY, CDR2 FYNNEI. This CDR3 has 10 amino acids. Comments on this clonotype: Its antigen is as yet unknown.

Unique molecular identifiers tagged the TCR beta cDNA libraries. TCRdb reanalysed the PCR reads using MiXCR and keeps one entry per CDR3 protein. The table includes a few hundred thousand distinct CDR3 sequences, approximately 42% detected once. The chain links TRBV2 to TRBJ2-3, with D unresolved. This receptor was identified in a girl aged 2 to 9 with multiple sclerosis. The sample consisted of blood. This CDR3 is CASDADTQYF. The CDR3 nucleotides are TGTGCCAGCGACGCAGATACGCAGTATTTT.